In this sample, the clone carrying this T cell receptor beta chain turned up many times. Its antigen is as yet unknown. Each CDR3 protein gets one entry after TCRdb re-called the 5' RACE reads with MiXCR. The repertoire holds 400,000 to 650,000 distinct CDR3 sequences, 20% to 25% seen once, with about a sixth in the top ten. The data derive from a study of T cells after yellow fever vaccination. Points from the study as a whole: Abundant clonotypes (contaminants from the bulk population) could be present in FACS-sorted repertoires.

Sequenced material: PBMCs, taken approximately 22 days after the first yellow fever vaccination. The source of this sequence is a man aged 18 to 30 who received the YFV17D yellow fever vaccine.

The chain's CDR3 is CASSSLTSSQYF. DNA for the CDR3: TGTGCCAGCAGCTCCCTGACGTCAAGTCAGTACTTC. This chain joins TRBV5-6 and TRBJ2-7; no firm D call. CDR1 and CDR2 (germline): SGHDT, YYEEEE. The ends were cut back, 3 bases at V and 10 bases at J, with 14 bases in the middle. This CDR3 comprises 12 residues.